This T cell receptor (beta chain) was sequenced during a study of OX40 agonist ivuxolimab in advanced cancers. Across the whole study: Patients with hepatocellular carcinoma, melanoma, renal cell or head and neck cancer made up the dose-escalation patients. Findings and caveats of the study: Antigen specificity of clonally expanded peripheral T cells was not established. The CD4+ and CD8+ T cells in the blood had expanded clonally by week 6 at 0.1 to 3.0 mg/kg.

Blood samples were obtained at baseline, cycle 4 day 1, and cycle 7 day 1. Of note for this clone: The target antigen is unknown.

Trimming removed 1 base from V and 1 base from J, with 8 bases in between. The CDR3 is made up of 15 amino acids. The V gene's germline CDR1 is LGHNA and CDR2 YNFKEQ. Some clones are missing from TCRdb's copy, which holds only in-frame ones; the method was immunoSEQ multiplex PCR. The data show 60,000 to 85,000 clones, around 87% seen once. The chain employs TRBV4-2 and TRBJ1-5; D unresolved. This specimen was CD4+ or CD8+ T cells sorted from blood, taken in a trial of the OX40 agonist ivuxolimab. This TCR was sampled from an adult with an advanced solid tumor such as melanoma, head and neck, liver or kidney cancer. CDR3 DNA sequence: TGTGCCAGCAGCCAAGTTCTGGGAAGCAATCAGCCCCAGCATTTT. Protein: CASSQVLGSNQPQHF.